Shown below are 17 T cell receptor beta chains from a single sample sequenced in a study of T-cell reconstitution after alpha-beta-depleted transplantation in children. TCRbeta library preparation incorporated unique molecular identifiers. In TCRdb, the PCR reads were re-called with MiXCR into one record per CDR3 protein. The sample records approximately 230,000 distinct CDR3 sequences, 20% to 30% being singletons. The material sequenced was PBMCs, taken before TCRalphabeta/CD19-depleted stem cell transplant. These receptors were collected from a girl aged 2 to 9 with Fanconi anemia, due to receive a stem cell transplant.

The chain uses TRBV12-3 or TRBV12-4 and TRBJ2-3; D is undetermined. V gave up 8 bases and J gave up 2 bases, with 11 bases separating them. CDR3 length: 13 residues. Here the CDR3 DNA reads TGTGCCAGCCTTTGGACCCTCACAGATACGCAGTATTTT. This codes for CASLWTLTDTQYF.

This clonotype was counted at least ten times. The V call is TRBV5-1, the J call TRBJ2-5, with 16 bases matching TRBD2. The CDR3 spans 17 residues. CDR1 SGHRS and CDR2 YFSETQ come from the germline V gene. V dropped 4 bases and J dropped 5; count of bases not matched to a gene: 8. In DNA form, the CDR3 reads TGCGCCAGCAGCGGGGGACTAGCGGGAGGGCCAGGGGAGACCCAGTACTTC. Its protein product is CASSGGLAGGPGETQYF.

At least ten counts were recorded for this clonotype. V is TRBV20-1 and J is TRBJ2-1; 7 nucleotides align to TRBD2. The trim removed 1 base at V and 3 bases at J, leaving 6 bases unmatched. This CDR3 comprises 15 residues. The V gene's germline CDR1 is DFQATT and CDR2 SNEGSKA (reference sequence). In DNA, the CDR3 is TGCAGTGCTAGAGCCGGGGGGAGGGACTACAATGAGCAGTTCTTC. It encodes CSARAGGRDYNEQFF.

In DNA, the CDR3 is TGTGCCAGCAGCCGAGGATCACCTAGCGGGAGGGCTGGAGATACGCAGTATTTT. Its protein product is CASSRGSPSGRAGDTQYF. The chain employs TRBV11-2 and TRBJ2-3; the match to TRBD2 covers 12 bases. Germline V gene sequence: CDR1 SGHAT, CDR2 FQNNGV. This CDR3 contains 18 residues. V was pared by 5 bases and J by 5 bases, with 14 bases of the junction left unmatched. The whole variable domain, remainder taken from reference TRBV11-2 and TRBJ2-3, is EAGVAQSPRYKIIEKRQSVAFWCNPISGHATLYWYQQILGQGPKLLIQFQNNGVVDDSQLPKDRFSAERLKGVDSTLKIQPAKLEDSAVYLCASSRGSPSGRAGDTQYFGPGTRLTVL.

At least ten counts were recorded for this clonotype. This chain connects TRBV29-1 to TRBJ2-3; D gene uncertain. The CDR3 contains 12 residues. Trimming removed 2 bases at V and 1 base at J, with 4 bases between. The V gene's germline CDR1 is SQVTM and CDR2 ANQGSEA. CDR3 DNA sequence: TGCAGCGTTGAAAAGGGCACAGATACGCAGTATTTT. Protein: CSVEKGTDTQYF.

This clonotype was picked up many times. The V gene is TRBV5-1, the J gene TRBJ2-2; 9 bases line up with TRBD2. The CDR3 extends over 18 amino acids. Unmatched junction bases numbered 8, after V lost 0 bases and J lost 2 bases. Germline V gene sequence: CDR1 SGHRS, CDR2 YFSETQ. CDR3 amino acids: CASSLGRSGGHNTGELFF. The CDR3 DNA sequence: TGCGCCAGCAGCTTGGGTCGTAGCGGGGGCCATAACACCGGGGAGCTGTTTTTT. The whole variable domain, remainder taken from reference TRBV5-1 and TRBJ2-2, is KAGVTQTPRYLIKTRGQQVTLSCSPISGHRSVSWYQQTPGQGLQFLFEYFSETQRNKGNFPGRFSGRQFSNSRSEMNVSTLELGDSALYLCASSLGRSGGHNTGELFFGEGSRLTVL.

This clonotype was recorded at least ten times. V usage is TRBV3-1 and J usage is TRBJ2-3; D ambiguous. Trimming took off 0 bases at V and 0 bases at J, with 13 bases between the two ends. The CDR3 loop spans 17 amino acids. The germline gives CDR1 LGHDT, CDR2 YNNKEL (reference sequence). CDR3 protein: CASSQEGWVISTDTQYF. CDR3 coding DNA: TGTGCCAGCAGCCAAGAAGGATGGGTGATAAGCACAGATACGCAGTATTTT.

The chain carries TRBV20-1 and TRBJ2-7, with D possibly being TRBD1 or TRBD2 (5 bases each). Germline loops: CDR1 DFQATT, CDR2 SNEGSKA (reference sequence). The CDR3 runs to 13 residues. V was trimmed by 7 bases and J by 2 bases, leaving 15 bases between them. The CDR3 is CSVSWGRAYEQYF. DNA for the CDR3: TGCAGTGTCTCCTGGGGACGCGCCTACGAGCAGTACTTC.

This chain links TRBV5-1 with TRBJ2-1; D possibly corresponds to TRBD2 (6 bases). The CDR3 loop spans 15 amino acids. V gave up 7 bases and J gave up 2 bases, with 16 bases separating them. Germline V CDR1 and CDR2: SGHRS, YFSETQ. In DNA, the CDR3 is TGCGCCAGCGGTCAAGCGGGTCTCACCTACAATGAGCAGTTCTTC. Translation gives CASGQAGLTYNEQFF. Full variable domain (missing parts from reference TRBV5-1 and TRBJ2-1): KAGVTQTPRYLIKTRGQQVTLSCSPISGHRSVSWYQQTPGQGLQFLFEYFSETQRNKGNFPGRFSGRQFSNSRSEMNVSTLELGDSALYLCASGQAGLTYNEQFFGPGTRLTVL.

This clonotype has a count of ten or more. This chain uses TRBV11-2 with TRBJ2-3; TRBD2 aligns across 10 bases. Losses at the gene ends were 1 base for V and 2 bases for J; bases not matched to a gene: 9. This CDR3 has 18 amino acids. CDR1 SGHAT and CDR2 FQNNGV come from the germline V gene. The CDR3 region has the DNA TGTGCCAGCAGCTTAGTCGGTCTAGCGGGAGCAGTCACAGATACGCAGTATTTT. Translated, it gives CASSLVGLAGAVTDTQYF.

This chain connects TRBV29-1 to TRBJ2-1, with no clear D. Trimming left V 4 bases short and J 8 bases short, with 9 bases between. The germline V gene has CDR1 SQVTM and CDR2 ANQGSEA. CDR3 length: 11 residues. The CDR3 sequence: CSVVAAYEQFF. In DNA form, the CDR3 reads TGCAGCGTTGTGGCGGCGTATGAGCAGTTCTTC.

This clonotype was picked up many times. This chain joins TRBV15 and TRBJ2-3, with a weak D call TRBD2 (7 bases). Trimming took off 8 bases at V and 5 bases at J, with 20 bases between the two ends. Looked up from germline, CDR1 is LNHNV and CDR2 is YYDKDF (reference sequence). CDR3 length: 15 amino acids. As DNA, the CDR3 is TGTGCCACCTCAGGGGCTAGCGGAAACCGAGATACGCAGTATTTT. This encodes CATSGASGNRDTQYF. Full variable domain (outside the CDR3, taken from reference TRBV15 and TRBJ2-3): DAMVIQNPRYQVTQFGKPVTLSCSQTLNHNVMYWYQQKSSQAPKLLFHYYDKDFNNEADTPDNFQSRRPNTSFCFLDIRSPGLGDTAMYLCATSGASGNRDTQYFGPGTRLTVL.

This clonotype was counted at least ten times. J is TRBJ1-5 and V is TRBV5-6; D uncertain. Trimming removed 2 bases from V and 9 bases from J, with 12 bases in between. CDR1 and CDR2 from the germline V gene are SGHDT and YYEEEE. This CDR3 region has 13 residues. CDR3 nucleotides: TGTGCCAGCAGCTTCCCAGCACGGAGGCCCCAGCATTTT. Encoded protein: CASSFPARRPQHF. The whole variable domain, remainder taken from reference TRBV5-6 and TRBJ1-5, is DAGVTQSPTHLIKTRGQQVTLRCSPKSGHDTVSWYQQALGQGPQFIFQYYEEEERQRGNFPDRFSGHQFPNYSSELNVNALLLGDSALYLCASSFPARRPQHFGDGTRLSIL.

The CDR3 DNA reads as TGTGCCAGCAGTTGGGTGGGTCGGGAAGATACGCAGTATTTT. This translates into CASSWVGREDTQYF. The chain is built from TRBV28 and TRBJ2-3; D possibly corresponds to TRBD2 (5 bases). V gave up 4 bases and J gave up 5 bases, with 13 bases separating them. This CDR3 has 14 amino acids. Germline CDR1 reads MDHEN; CDR2 reads SYDVKM.

The rearrangement links TRBV6-5 to TRBJ1-1, with TRBD1 as a possible D gene (5 bases). Germline CDR1 MNHEY, CDR2 SVGAGI. The CDR3 loop spans 14 amino acids. Trimming stripped 0 bases from V and 5 bases from J, with 10 bases between. The CDR3 protein is CASSYSRGGTEAFF. The CDR3 coding sequence is TGTGCCAGCAGTTACTCTAGGGGAGGGACTGAAGCTTTCTTT.

In nucleotides, the CDR3 is TGCGCCAGCAGCCGGGGGACAGGGGGGAACACTGAAGCTTTCTTT. Its translation is CASSRGTGGNTEAFF. The J gene is TRBJ1-1, the V gene TRBV5-1, with 11 bases identical to TRBD1. V trimming: 4 bases; J trimming: 1 base; junction bases outside the gene matches: 3. The CDR3 runs to 15 residues. Germline V gene data show CDR1 as SGHRS and CDR2 as YFSETQ.

In its sample, this clonotype was seen a few times. The chain recombines TRBV20-1 with TRBJ2-7; D might be TRBD1 or TRBD2, each matching 5 bases. Germline V lookup: CDR1 DFQATT, CDR2 SNEGSKA (reference sequence). The CDR3 length is 13 residues. Trimming cost V 2 bases and J 1 base, with 9 bases left between them. Written as DNA, the CDR3 is TGCAGTGCTAGACAGGGAGATTCCTACGAGCAGTACTTC. It translates to CSARQGDSYEQYF.